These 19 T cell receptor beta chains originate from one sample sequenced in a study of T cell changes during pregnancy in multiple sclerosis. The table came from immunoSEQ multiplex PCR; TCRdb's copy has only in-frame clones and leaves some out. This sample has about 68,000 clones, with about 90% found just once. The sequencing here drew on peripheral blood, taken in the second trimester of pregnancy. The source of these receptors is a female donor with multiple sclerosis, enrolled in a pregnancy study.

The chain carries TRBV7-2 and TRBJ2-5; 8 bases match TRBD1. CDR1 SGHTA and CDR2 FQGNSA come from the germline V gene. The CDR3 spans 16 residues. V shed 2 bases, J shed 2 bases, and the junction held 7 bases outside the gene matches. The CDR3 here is CASSLMGTGLQETQYF. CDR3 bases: TGTGCCAGCAGCTTAATGGGGACAGGCTTGCAAGAGACCCAGTACTTC.

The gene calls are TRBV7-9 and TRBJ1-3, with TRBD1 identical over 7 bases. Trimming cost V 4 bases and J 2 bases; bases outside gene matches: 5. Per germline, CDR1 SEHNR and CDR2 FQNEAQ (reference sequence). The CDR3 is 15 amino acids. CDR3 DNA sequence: TGTGCCAGCAGCTGGGAGACAGGGCCTGGAAACACCATATATTTT. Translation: CASSWETGPGNTIYF.

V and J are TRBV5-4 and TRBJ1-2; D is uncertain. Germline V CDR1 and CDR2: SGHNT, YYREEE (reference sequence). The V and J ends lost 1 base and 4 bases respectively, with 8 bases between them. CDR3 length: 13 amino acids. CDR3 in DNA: TGTGCCAGCAGCTTGACGGGGAGCTATGGCTACACCTTC. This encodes CASSLTGSYGYTF.

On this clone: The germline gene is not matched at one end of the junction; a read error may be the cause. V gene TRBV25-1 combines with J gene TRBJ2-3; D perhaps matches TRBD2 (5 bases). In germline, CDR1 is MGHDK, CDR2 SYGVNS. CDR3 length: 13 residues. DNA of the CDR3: TGTGCCAGCAGCGAATGGGAGTCAGATACGCAGTATTTT. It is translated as CASSEWESDTQYF.

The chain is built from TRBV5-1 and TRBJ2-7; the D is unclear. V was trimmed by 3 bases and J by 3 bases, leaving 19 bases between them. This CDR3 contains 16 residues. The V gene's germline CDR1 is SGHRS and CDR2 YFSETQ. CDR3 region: CASSSAEEAGYYEQYF. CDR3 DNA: TGCGCCAGCAGCTCGGCGGAAGAAGCCGGGTACTACGAGCAGTACTTC.

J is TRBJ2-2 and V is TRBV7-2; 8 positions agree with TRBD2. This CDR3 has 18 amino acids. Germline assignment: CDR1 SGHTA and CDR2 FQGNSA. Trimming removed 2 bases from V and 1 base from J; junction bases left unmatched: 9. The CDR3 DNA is TGTGCCAGCAGCTTATTCGCCGGGCTAGCGGGGAACACCGGGGAGCTGTTTTTT. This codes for CASSLFAGLAGNTGELFF.

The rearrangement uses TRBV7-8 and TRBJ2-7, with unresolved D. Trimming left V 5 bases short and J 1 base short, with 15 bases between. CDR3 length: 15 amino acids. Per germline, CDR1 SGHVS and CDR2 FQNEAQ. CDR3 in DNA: TGTGCCAGCAGCCCATCCCGTGTTGAGTCCTACGAGCAGTACTTC. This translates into CASSPSRVESYEQYF.

The CDR3 DNA sequence: TGTGCCAGCAGCGGACTAGCGGGGGAGCTCACAGATACGCAGTATTTT. It yields the protein CASSGLAGELTDTQYF. The chain carries TRBV5-6 and TRBJ2-3; the match to TRBD2 covers 13 bases. This CDR3 comprises 16 residues. V trimming: 4 bases; J trimming: 2 bases; junction bases outside the gene matches: 4. Germline V gives CDR1 SGHDT, CDR2 YYEEEE.

The CDR3 DNA reads as TGTGCCAGCAGCTTAGGCCAGGGGGAATATGGCTACACCTTC. It is translated as CASSLGQGEYGYTF. This chain joins TRBV7-2 and TRBJ1-2; TRBD1 matches at 7 bases. The CDR3 extends over 14 amino acids. V lost 1 base and J lost 5; bases outside the gene matches: 4. Germline V gene data show CDR1 as SGHTA and CDR2 as FQGNSA.

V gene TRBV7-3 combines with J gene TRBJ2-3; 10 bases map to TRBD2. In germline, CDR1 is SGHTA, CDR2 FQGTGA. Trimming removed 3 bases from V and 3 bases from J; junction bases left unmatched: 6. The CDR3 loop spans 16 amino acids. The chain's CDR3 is CASSLQASGGTDTQYF. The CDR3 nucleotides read TGTGCCAGCAGCTTGCAGGCTAGCGGGGGTACAGATACGCAGTATTTT.

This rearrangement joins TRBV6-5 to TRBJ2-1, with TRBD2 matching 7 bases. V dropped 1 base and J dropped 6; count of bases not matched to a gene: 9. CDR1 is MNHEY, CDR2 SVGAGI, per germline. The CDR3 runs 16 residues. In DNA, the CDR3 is TGTGCCAGCAGTTACTTTAGGGCCAGCGGGGCCAATGAGCAGTTCTTC. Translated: CASSYFRASGANEQFF.

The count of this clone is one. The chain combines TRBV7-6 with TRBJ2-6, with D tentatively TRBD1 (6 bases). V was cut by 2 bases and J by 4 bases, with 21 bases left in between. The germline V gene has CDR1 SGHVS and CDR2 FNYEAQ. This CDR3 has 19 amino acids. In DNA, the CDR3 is TGTGCCAGCAGCTTATCCGATGACAGGTTCAGCGTGGGGGCCAACGTCCTGACTTTC. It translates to CASSLSDDRFSVGANVLTF.

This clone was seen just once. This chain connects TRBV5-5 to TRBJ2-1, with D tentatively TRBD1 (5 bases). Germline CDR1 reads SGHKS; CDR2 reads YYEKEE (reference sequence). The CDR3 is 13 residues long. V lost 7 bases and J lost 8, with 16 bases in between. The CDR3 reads CASFSFGADEQFF. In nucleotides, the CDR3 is TGTGCCAGCTTTTCCTTTGGGGCGGATGAGCAGTTCTTC.

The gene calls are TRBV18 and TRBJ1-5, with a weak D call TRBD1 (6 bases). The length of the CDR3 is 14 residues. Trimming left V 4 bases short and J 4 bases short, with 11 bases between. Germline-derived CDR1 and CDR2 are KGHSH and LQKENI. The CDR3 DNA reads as TGTGCCAGCTCACGTAGACAGGAGAATCAGCCCCAGCATTTT. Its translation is CASSRRQENQPQHF.

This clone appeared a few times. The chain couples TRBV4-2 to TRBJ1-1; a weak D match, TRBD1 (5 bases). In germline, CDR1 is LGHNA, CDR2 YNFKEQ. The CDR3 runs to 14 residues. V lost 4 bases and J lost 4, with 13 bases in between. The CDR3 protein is CASSPVEGSTEAFF. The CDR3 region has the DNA TGTGCCAGCAGCCCCGTGGAGGGGAGCACTGAAGCTTTCTTT.

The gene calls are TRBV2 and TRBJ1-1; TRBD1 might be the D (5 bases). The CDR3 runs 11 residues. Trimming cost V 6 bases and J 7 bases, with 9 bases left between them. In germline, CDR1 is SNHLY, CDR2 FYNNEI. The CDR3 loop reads CASRDGHEAFF. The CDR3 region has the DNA TGTGCCAGCAGGGACGGACATGAAGCTTTCTTT.

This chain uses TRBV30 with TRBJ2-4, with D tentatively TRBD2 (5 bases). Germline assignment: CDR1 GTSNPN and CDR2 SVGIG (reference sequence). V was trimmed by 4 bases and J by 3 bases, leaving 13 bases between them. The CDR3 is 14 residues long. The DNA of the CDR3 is TGTGCCTGGACCGGGTCCCGGGACAAAAACATTCAGTACTTC. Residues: CAWTGSRDKNIQYF.

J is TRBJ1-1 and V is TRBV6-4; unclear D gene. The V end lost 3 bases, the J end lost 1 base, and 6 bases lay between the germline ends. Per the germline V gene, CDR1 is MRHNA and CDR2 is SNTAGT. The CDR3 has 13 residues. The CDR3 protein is CASSEQWNTEAFF. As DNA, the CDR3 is TGTGCCAGCAGTGAACAGTGGAACACTGAAGCTTTCTTT.

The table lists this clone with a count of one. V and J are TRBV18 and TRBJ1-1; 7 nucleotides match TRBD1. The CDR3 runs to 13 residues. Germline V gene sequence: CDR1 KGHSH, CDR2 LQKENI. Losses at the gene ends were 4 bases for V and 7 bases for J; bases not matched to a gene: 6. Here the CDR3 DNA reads TGTGCCAGCTCACAGGGACAGACGCATGAAGCTTTCTTT. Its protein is CASSQGQTHEAFF. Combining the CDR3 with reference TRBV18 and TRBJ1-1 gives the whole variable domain NAGVMQNPRHLVRRRGQEARLRCSPMKGHSHVYWYRQLPEEGLKFMVYLQKENIIDESGMPKERFSAEFPKEGPSILRIQQVVRGDSAAYFCASSQGQTHEAFFGQGTRLTVV.